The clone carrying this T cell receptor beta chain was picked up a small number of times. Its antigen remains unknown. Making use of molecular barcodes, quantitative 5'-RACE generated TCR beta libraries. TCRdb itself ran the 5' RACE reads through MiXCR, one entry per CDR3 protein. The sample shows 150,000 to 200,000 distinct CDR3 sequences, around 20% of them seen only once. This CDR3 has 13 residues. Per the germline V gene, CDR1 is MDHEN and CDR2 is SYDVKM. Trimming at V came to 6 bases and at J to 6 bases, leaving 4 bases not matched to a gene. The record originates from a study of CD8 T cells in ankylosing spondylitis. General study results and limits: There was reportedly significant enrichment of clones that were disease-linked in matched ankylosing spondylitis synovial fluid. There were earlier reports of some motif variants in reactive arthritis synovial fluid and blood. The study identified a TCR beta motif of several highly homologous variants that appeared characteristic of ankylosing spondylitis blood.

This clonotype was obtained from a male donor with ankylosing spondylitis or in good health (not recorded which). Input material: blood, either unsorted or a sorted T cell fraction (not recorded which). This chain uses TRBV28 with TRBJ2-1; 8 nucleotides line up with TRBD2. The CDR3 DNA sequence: TGTGCCAGCAGGGCGGGGGGTTCCAATGAGCAGTTCTTC. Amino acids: CASRAGGSNEQFF.